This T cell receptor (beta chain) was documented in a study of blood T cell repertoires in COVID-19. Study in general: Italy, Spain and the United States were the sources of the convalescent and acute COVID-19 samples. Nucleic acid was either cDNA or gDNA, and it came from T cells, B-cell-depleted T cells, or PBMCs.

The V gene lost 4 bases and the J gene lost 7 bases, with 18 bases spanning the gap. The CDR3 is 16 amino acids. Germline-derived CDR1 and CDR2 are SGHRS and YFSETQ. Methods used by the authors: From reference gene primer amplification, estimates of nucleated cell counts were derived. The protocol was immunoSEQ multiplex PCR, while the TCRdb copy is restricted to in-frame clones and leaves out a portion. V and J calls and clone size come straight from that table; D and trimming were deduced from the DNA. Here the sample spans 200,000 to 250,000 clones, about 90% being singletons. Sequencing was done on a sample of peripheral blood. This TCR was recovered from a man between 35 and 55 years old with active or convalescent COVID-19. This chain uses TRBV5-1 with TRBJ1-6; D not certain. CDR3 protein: CASSPNPTKSNSPLHF. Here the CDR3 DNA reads TGCGCCAGCAGCCCGAACCCGACAAAGTCGAATTCACCCCTCCACTTT.